What follows are 26 T cell receptor beta chains derived from one specimen sequenced in a study of T cell responses to AZD1222 COVID-19 vaccine. Profiling relied on immunoSEQ multiplex PCR, and the TCRdb table lists in-frame clones only, not all of them. The sample carries 130,000 to 150,000 clones, approximately 90% recorded once. Source: peripheral blood, taken 28 days after the second AZD1222 dose. Receptors originate from an adult who received the AZD1222 COVID-19 vaccine.

V gene TRBV29-1 combines with J gene TRBJ1-1; the D is unclear. The germline V gene has CDR1 SQVTM and CDR2 ANQGSEA. The length of the CDR3 is 13 residues. The V gene lost 3 bases and the J gene lost 3 bases, with 11 bases spanning the gap. In DNA, the CDR3 is TGCAGCGTTGAGGGCAGACTATACACTGAAGCTTTCTTT. Amino acid sequence: CSVEGRLYTEAFF.

The gene calls are TRBV3-1 (or the pseudogene TRBV3-2) and TRBJ1-3; 7 bases match TRBD1. The germline CDR1 and CDR2 sequences are LGHDT and YNNKEL (reference sequence). V gave up 0 bases and J gave up 4 bases; unmatched junction bases: 6. The CDR3 sequence is 16 residues long. The CDR3 DNA is TGTGCCAGCAGCCAAGATGGGACAGTATGGGGAAACACCATATATTTT. Its protein is CASSQDGTVWGNTIYF.

The chain recombines TRBV7-2 with TRBJ1-3; 7 positions agree with TRBD1. CDR1 is SGHTA and CDR2 is FQGNSA in the germline V gene. V was pared by 5 bases and J by 3 bases, with 13 bases of the junction left unmatched. This CDR3 comprises 17 residues. The CDR3 protein is CASSPTGPGGSGNTIYF. The CDR3 DNA reads as TGTGCCAGCAGCCCCACGGGCCCAGGGGGAAGTGGAAACACCATATATTTT.

The chain recombines TRBV7-2 with TRBJ2-7; D is ambiguous. CDR3 length: 14 residues. The germline CDR1 and CDR2 sequences are SGHTA and FQGNSA. Deletions cut 1 base from V and 0 bases from J, with 7 bases between. The CDR3 protein is CASSLGYRSYEQYF. For the CDR3, the DNA is TGTGCCAGCAGCTTAGGTTACCGCTCCTACGAGCAGTACTTC.

This clone showed up just once. The rearrangement joins TRBV6-5 to TRBJ1-1, with D perhaps TRBD1 (6 bases). CDR3 size: 15 residues. Germline V lookup: CDR1 MNHEY, CDR2 SVGAGI. V was trimmed by 0 bases and J by 3 bases, leaving 11 bases between them. The CDR3 reads CASSYSPRGDTEAFF. The CDR3 DNA reads as TGTGCCAGCAGTTACTCTCCCAGGGGAGACACTGAAGCTTTCTTT.

The rearrangement uses TRBV7-2 and TRBJ1-2; D might be TRBD1 (6 bases). The V end lost 8 bases, the J end lost 4 bases, and 17 bases lay between the germline ends. The germline gives CDR1 SGHTA, CDR2 FQGNSA. CDR3 length equals 14 residues. In DNA, the CDR3 is TGTGCCAGCGGACAATTACAGGGTGGCTATGGCTACACCTTC. Translation gives CASGQLQGGYGYTF.

The CDR3 DNA follows: TGTGCCAGTAGTACCCCAAGTCCCTATGGCTACACCTTC. This gives the protein CASSTPSPYGYTF. The rearrangement links TRBV19 to TRBJ1-2; D not certain. Trimming took 4 bases from V and 4 from J, leaving 10 bases between them. The length of the CDR3 is 13 residues. CDR1 and CDR2 (germline): LNHDA, SQIVND (reference sequence). The full variable domain, rest sourced from reference TRBV19 and TRBJ1-2, is DGGITQSPKYLFRKEGQNVTLSCEQNLNHDAMYWYRQDPGQGLRLIYYSQIVNDFQKGDIAEGYSVSREKKESFPLTVTSAQKNPTAFYLCASSTPSPYGYTFGSGTRLTVV.

V is TRBV7-2 and J is TRBJ1-2; 10 bases align to TRBD1. CDR3 size: 15 residues. CDR1 and CDR2 from the germline V gene are SGHTA and FQGNSA. V lost 1 base, J lost 5 bases, and 4 bases stayed unmatched. The CDR3 loop is CASSLVWGQGYGYTF. The CDR3 DNA follows: TGTGCCAGCAGCTTAGTTTGGGGACAGGGGTATGGCTACACCTTC.

The V and J genes are TRBV6-2 or TRBV6-3 and TRBJ2-6; TRBD2 is a possible D gene (5 bases). V shed 0 bases and J shed 0 bases, with 6 bases lying between them. The CDR3 loop spans 16 amino acids. Germline CDR1 MNHEY, CDR2 SVGEGT. This chain's CDR3 is CASSYSRASGANVLTF. The CDR3 region has the DNA TGTGCCAGCAGTTACTCGAGGGCCTCTGGGGCCAACGTCCTGACTTTC.

This sequence joins TRBV29-1 and TRBJ1-1, with no clear D. Germline V gene lookup returns CDR1 SQVTM and CDR2 ANQGSEA. Trimming took off 7 bases at V and 1 base at J, with 10 bases between the two ends. The CDR3 has 12 amino acids. In DNA, the CDR3 is TGCAGCGCTCTTAGGGAGAACACTGAAGCTTTCTTT. Translation: CSALRENTEAFF.

The V call is TRBV19, the J call TRBJ1-2; tentatively, D is TRBD1 (5 bases). Germline values: CDR1 LNHDA, CDR2 SQIVND (reference sequence). The CDR3 has 15 amino acids. V lost 4 bases and J 8 bases, leaving 20 bases between the germline ends. The chain's CDR3 is CASSTLPQGLGGYTF. The CDR3 region has the DNA TGTGCCAGTAGTACTCTACCCCAGGGCCTCGGAGGCTACACCTTC.

V and J are TRBV10-2 and TRBJ1-2; 10 bases fit TRBD1. Trimming took 3 bases from V and 7 from J; bases not matched to a gene: 8. This CDR3 has 15 amino acids. Germline assignment: CDR1 WSHSY and CDR2 SAAADI. CDR3 DNA: TGCGCCAGCAGTGAAGTCCGGGACAGGGGAACTGGCTACACCTTC. It is translated as CASSEVRDRGTGYTF.

The chain has TRBV6-5 and TRBJ2-7; D tentatively fits TRBD1 or TRBD2 (7 bases each). CDR3 length equals 14 residues. The germline V gene encodes CDR1 MNHEY and CDR2 SVGAGI. V dropped 6 bases and J dropped 4 bases, with 16 bases sitting between them. The CDR3 coding sequence is TGTGCCAGCAGGGGTCAGGGGGGGGATTACGAGCAGTACTTC. Protein: CASRGQGGDYEQYF.

In DNA, the CDR3 is TGCAGCGTTGCGCGGGATGCGGTGGAAGCTTTCTTT. This sequence encodes CSVARDAVEAFF. The chain recombines TRBV29-1 with TRBJ1-1, with no clear D. Trimming took 4 bases from V and 8 from J, leaving 14 bases between them. Looked up from germline, CDR1 is SQVTM and CDR2 is ANQGSEA. The CDR3 has 12 amino acids.

The chain joins TRBV4-3 to TRBJ2-7; 9 bases line up with TRBD2. CDR1 and CDR2 (germline): LGHNA, YSLEER. The CDR3 is made up of 15 amino acids. Trimming took 4 bases from V and 4 from J; bases not matched to a gene: 8. Here the CDR3 reads CASSRSYSGSYEQYF. CDR3 DNA: TGCGCCAGCAGCCGATCTTATAGCGGGAGTTACGAGCAGTACTTC.

The chain couples TRBV27 to TRBJ2-1; 8 bases match TRBD2. The CDR3 consists of 17 residues. V shed 4 bases, J shed 9 bases, and the junction held 17 bases outside the gene matches. Germline assignment: CDR1 MNHEY and CDR2 SMNVEV (reference sequence). The CDR3 loop is CASSSTGGPIGPIEQFF. In nucleotides, the CDR3 is TGTGCCAGCAGTTCCACGGGAGGGCCGATCGGACCCATTGAGCAGTTCTTC.

The V and J genes are TRBV19 and TRBJ2-3; D is perhaps TRBD2 (5 bases). Trimming took off 8 bases at V and 4 bases at J, with 19 bases between the two ends. There are 15 residues in the CDR3. Germline V gives CDR1 LNHDA, CDR2 SQIVND (reference sequence). The CDR3 coding sequence is TGTGCCAGTGATCCGGGCCCGATGGGAGCAGATACGCAGTATTTT. This translates into CASDPGPMGADTQYF.

V and J are TRBV7-2 and TRBJ2-7; D is perhaps TRBD2 (6 bases). This CDR3 is built from 14 residues. Trimming left V 5 bases short and J 3 bases short, with 14 bases between. The germline V gene encodes CDR1 SGHTA and CDR2 FQGNSA. The CDR3 nucleotides read TGTGCCAGCAGCCCCCTAGCGACCTACTACGAGCAGTACTTC. Residues: CASSPLATYYEQYF.

This clone was seen only once. The chain links TRBV9 to TRBJ1-1; tentative D call: TRBD1 (6 bases). V dropped 7 bases and J dropped 1 base, with 11 bases sitting between them. The CDR3 totals 13 residues. Germline values: CDR1 SGDLS, CDR2 YYNGEE. The chain's CDR3 is CASSTGRNTEAFF. DNA for the CDR3: TGTGCCAGCTCGACAGGAAGGAACACTGAAGCTTTCTTT. Together with reference TRBV9 and TRBJ1-1, the CDR3 gives the full variable domain: DSGVTQTPKHLITATGQRVTLRCSPRSGDLSVYWYQQSLDQGLQFLIQYYNGEERAKGNILERFSAQQFPDLHSELNLSSLELGDSALYFCASSTGRNTEAFFGQGTRLTVV.

The chain has TRBV7-2 and TRBJ2-1, with D perhaps TRBD1 (5 bases). The V end lost 5 bases, the J end lost 7 bases, and 9 bases lay between the germline ends. The CDR3 consists of 12 residues. Germline CDR1 SGHTA, CDR2 FQGNSA. The CDR3 loop is CASSQGFNEQFF. For the CDR3, the DNA is TGTGCCAGCAGCCAGGGTTTTAATGAGCAGTTCTTC.

In this sample, this clone turned up once. The chain uses TRBV3-1 (or the pseudogene TRBV3-2) and TRBJ2-5; D not resolved. The CDR3 is 15 amino acids. The V end was cut by 0 bases, the J end by 4 bases, with 12 bases between. CDR1 LGHDT and CDR2 YNNKEL come from the germline V gene (reference sequence). The CDR3 loop is CASSQDHLLVETQYF. CDR3 DNA: TGTGCCAGCAGCCAAGATCACCTTCTGGTAGAGACCCAGTACTTC.

The chain has TRBV7-2 and TRBJ2-7; TRBD1 matches at 9 bases. The germline gives CDR1 SGHTA, CDR2 FQGNSA. J lost 3 bases, V lost 6 bases, and 12 bases had no gene match. The CDR3 consists of 16 residues. Written as DNA, the CDR3 is TGTGCCAGCAGTCATTCAGAGGGACAGGGAAACTACGAGCAGTACTTC. It encodes CASSHSEGQGNYEQYF.

This clone was seen a few times. V usage is TRBV4-3 and J usage is TRBJ1-5, with D uncertain. Germline V gene data show CDR1 as LGHNA and CDR2 as YSLEER. This CDR3 is 15 amino acids long. Trimming shortened V by 0 bases and J by 9 bases, and 15 bases separated the two germline ends. Written as DNA, the CDR3 is TGCGCCAGCAGCCAAGAATATAAGGGCCCACGGCCCCAGCATTTT. It encodes CASSQEYKGPRPQHF.

The rearrangement uses TRBV28 and TRBJ1-5, with 8 nucleotides matching TRBD1. Trimming at V came to 4 bases and at J to 3 bases, leaving 5 bases not matched to a gene. The CDR3 spans 15 residues. Looked up from germline, CDR1 is MDHEN and CDR2 is SYDVKM. As DNA, the CDR3 is TGTGCCAGCAGTTCCATGGGACAGGCCAATCAGCCCCAGCATTTT. Translated, it gives CASSSMGQANQPQHF.

The chain is built from TRBV10-3 and TRBJ2-3; 10 bases agree with TRBD1. CDR1 and CDR2 (germline): ENHRY, SYGVKD. The V gene end was trimmed by 6 bases and the J gene end by 4 bases; junction bases not matched to a gene: 16. The CDR3 totals 18 residues. CDR3 nucleotide sequence: TGTGCCATCAGGCCGACCCCGGGACAGGGGACCAGGGCAGATACGCAGTATTTT. Its protein is CAIRPTPGQGTRADTQYF.

Only one count was recorded for this clone. The V gene is TRBV6-5, the J gene TRBJ1-2, with D perhaps TRBD1 (6 bases). Germline loops: CDR1 MNHEY, CDR2 SVGAGI. This CDR3 has 15 amino acids. Trimming took 2 bases from V and 4 from J, leaving 14 bases between them. CDR3 sequence (DNA): TGTGCCAGCAGTTACGACACGGGACAACTCTATGGCTACACCTTC. The encoded protein is CASSYDTGQLYGYTF.